Listed below are T cell receptor beta chains from one sample, sequenced in a study of control samples from healthy donors and cancer patients. Assay used: immunoSEQ multiplex PCR; TCRdb lists only in-frame clones, some missing. The sample includes more than 75,000 clones, over 85% of them seen just once. Sequenced: PBMCs. The origin of the receptors is a woman aged 55-69 years with head and neck cancer. CDR3s include the opening cysteine and the closing phenylalanine or tryptophan. The order of the fields is V gene, D gene, J gene, clone size, CDR3 protein, CDR3 DNA. D genes are given only for firm matches. Clone size is stated in some rows and not others, as once, few, many or a class when expanded.

TRBV3-1/TRBV3-2	.	TRBJ2-7	.	CASSQNYEQYF	TGTGCCAGCAGCCAAAACTACGAGCAGTACTTC
TRBV7-2	.	TRBJ2-7	once	CASSLVRQTYEQYF	TGTGCCAGCAGCTTAGTACGCCAAACCTACGAGCAGTACTTC
TRBV5-1	.	TRBJ2-2	.	CASSLRAENTGELFF	TGCGCCAGCAGCTTAAGGGCGGAGAACACCGGGGAGCTGTTTTTT
TRBV6-5	.	TRBJ1-3	.	CASQNSGNTIYF	TGTGCCAGCCAAAACTCTGGAAACACCATATATTTT
TRBV4-3	.	TRBJ1-6	few	CASSQGRGSNSPLHF	TGCGCCAGCAGCCAGGGCAGGGGATCAAATTCACCCCTCCACTTT
TRBV5-1	.	TRBJ2-3	.	CASSGGDSTDTQYF	TGCGCCAGCAGCGGCGGGGACTCCACAGATACGCAGTATTTT
TRBV12-5	.	TRBJ1-1	once	CASGRDLGSTEAFF	TGTGCTAGTGGAAGGGACCTAGGGAGTACTGAAGCTTTCTTT
TRBV27	.	TRBJ2-1	.	CASSLSTTWSYNEQFF	TGTGCCAGCAGTTTATCAACGACATGGTCCTACAATGAGCAGTTCTTC
TRBV5-4	TRBD1	TRBJ2-1	.	CATSLTGINEQFF	TGTGCCACCAGTTTGACAGGGATCAATGAGCAGTTCTTC
TRBV18	.	TRBJ1-6	.	CASSPATEPNSPLHF	TGTGCCAGCTCACCCGCGACAGAACCTAATTCACCCCTCCACTTT
TRBV6-1	TRBD2	TRBJ2-7	.	CASSVRKKNIAGSYEQYF	TGTGCCAGCAGTGTACGAAAAAAAAATATAGCGGGATCTTACGAGCAGTACTTC
TRBV30	.	TRBJ2-7	.	CAWSIASSYEQYF	TGTGCCTGGAGTATAGCATCCTCCTACGAGCAGTACTTC
TRBV3-1/TRBV3-2	TRBD1	TRBJ2-5	.	CASRDGDRGQETQYF	TGTGCCAGCAGGGATGGGGACAGGGGGCAGGAGACCCAGTACTTC